These T cell receptor beta chains were read from a single sample in a study of shared clonotypes between healthy human individuals. Measured with immunoSEQ multiplex PCR; TCRdb has only the in-frame clones, and not every one. This table has a few million clones, approximately 93% appearing once. The specimen sequenced was naive CD4+ T cells from PBMCs. Receptor source: a man younger than 30 in good health. Some clones in this sample may be carry-over from other donors' samples. Each CDR3 is given with its conserved first and last residue. The D gene is left open where the match is weak. Clone size, where shown, is once, few, many, or a class for clones that have expanded.

V gene,D gene,J gene,clone size,CDR3 DNA,CDR3 protein
TRBV5-1,-,TRBJ1-2,-,TGCGCCAGCAGGTATCAAGGCCCGGGCTATGGCTACACCTTC,CASRYQGPGYGYTF
TRBV5-1,-,TRBJ2-2,-,TGCGCCAGCAGCTTGATAGCAGGAGTCGGCACCGGGGAGCTGTTTTTT,CASSLIAGVGTGELFF
TRBV6-6,-,TRBJ1-5,-,TGTGCCAGCAGTTACTCAGGGTACGGGGATCAGCCCCAGCATTTT,CASSYSGYGDQPQHF
TRBV25-1,-,TRBJ1-4,-,TGTGCCAGCAGTGATTCGGGCCGGCCAGAAAAACTGTTTTTT,CASSDSGRPEKLFF
TRBV18,-,TRBJ1-5,few,TGTGCCAGCTCACCACCGTCGAGCAATCAGCCCCAGCATTTT,CASSPPSSNQPQHF
TRBV11-3,-,TRBJ2-3,-,TGTGCCAGCAGCCTCCCCGGGGGAGCCGATACGCAGTATTTT,CASSLPGGADTQYF
TRBV27,TRBD2,TRBJ2-3,-,TGTGCCAGCAGTTTATCACTAGCGGGAGGCCCAATTACGCAGTATTTT,CASSLSLAGGPITQYF
TRBV5-4,-,TRBJ2-2,-,TGTGCCAGCAGCTTTGTGGTGGAGAACACCGGGGAGCTGTTTTTT,CASSFVVENTGELFF
TRBV6-1,-,TRBJ1-1,few,TGTGCCAGCAGTGGTGATCTGAACACTGAAGCTTTCTTT,CASSGDLNTEAFF
TRBV5-1,TRBD2,TRBJ2-3,-,TGCGCCAGCAGCCCTACTAGCGGGAGTGGCGATACGCAGTATTTT,CASSPTSGSGDTQYF
TRBV28,-,TRBJ2-1,once,TGTGCCATCTCGGGGCCGTCCAATGAGCAGTTCTTC,CAISGPSNEQFF
TRBV30,-,TRBJ1-2,-,TGTGCCTGGATGGTTGGCGGGGGCTACACCTTC,CAWMVGGGYTF
TRBV5-4,-,TRBJ2-3,-,TGTGCCAGCAGCTCCCCAATGGGGGCAGCAGATACGCAGTATTTT,CASSSPMGAADTQYF
TRBV7-2,TRBD2,TRBJ2-7,-,TGTGCCAGCAGCTTTCGCGGGAGAAGCAACGAGCAGTACTTC,CASSFRGRSNEQYF
TRBV27,-,TRBJ2-5,-,TGTGCCAGCAGTTTAGGTAGGGCACCAGGGGAGACCCAGTACTTC,CASSLGRAPGETQYF
TRBV28,-,TRBJ2-1,-,TGTGCCAGCAGTTTAAACAGATGGGGCTCCTACAATGAGCAGTTCTTC,CASSLNRWGSYNEQFF
TRBV6-6,TRBD1,TRBJ2-2,-,TGTGCCAGCAGTACAGGACAGGCATACACCGGGGAGCTGTTTTTT,CASSTGQAYTGELFF
TRBV7-2,-,TRBJ1-2,-,TGTGCCAGCAGCTTAGGCCCCGACAGGAACTATGGCTACACCTTC,CASSLGPDRNYGYTF